This entry lists 28 T cell receptor beta chains sequenced from one sample in a study of T-cell reconstitution after alpha-beta-depleted transplantation in children. Library preparation (for TCRbeta) was performed with unique molecular identifiers. From the PCR reads, TCRdb called clonotypes with MiXCR, one entry per CDR3 protein. The repertoire holds 150,000 to 250,000 distinct CDR3 sequences, with 6.3% as singletons. Sample: PBMCs, taken before TCRalphabeta/CD19-depleted stem cell transplant. The receptors stem from a girl under two years old with combined immunodeficiency, due to receive a stem cell transplant.

This clonotype showed up just a few times. V gene TRBV28 combines with J gene TRBJ2-3; 13 bases align to TRBD2. The CDR3 length is 17 residues. J lost 3 bases, V lost 5 bases, and 8 bases had no gene match. Germline CDR1 and CDR2: MDHEN and SYDVKM. CDR3 protein: CASSLRTSGSGTDTQYF. The CDR3 DNA follows: TGTGCCAGCAGTCTTCGGACTAGCGGGAGTGGGACAGATACGCAGTATTTT. Together with reference TRBV28 and TRBJ2-3, the CDR3 gives the full variable domain: DVKVTQSSRYLVKRTGEKVFLECVQDMDHENMFWYRQDPGLGLRLIYFSYDVKMKEKGDIPEGYSVSREKKERFSLILESASTNQTSMYLCASSLRTSGSGTDTQYFGPGTRLTVL.

This clonotype was seen repeatedly, ten times or more. The chain is built from TRBV27 and TRBJ2-3, with D maybe TRBD2 (6 bases). Germline CDR1 is MNHEY and CDR2 is SMNVEV (reference sequence). The ends were cut back, 3 bases at V and 9 bases at J, with 13 bases in the middle. The CDR3 contains 13 residues. This chain's CDR3 is CASSFMPGDTQYF. DNA of the CDR3: TGTGCCAGCAGTTTTATGCCGGGAGACACGCAGTATTTT.

This clonotype appeared a few times. This chain joins TRBV4-1 and TRBJ1-6; D unresolved. The V and J ends lost 0 bases and 9 bases respectively, with 15 bases between them. CDR1 and CDR2 (germline): MGHRA, YSYEKL. The CDR3 consists of 16 residues. The CDR3 DNA reads TGCGCCAGCAGCCAAGAGAGGAGGGAAGTAGGTTCACCCCTCCACTTT. Encoded protein: CASSQERREVGSPLHF.

This clonotype was recorded at least ten times. V and J are TRBV7-2 and TRBJ2-1; the D is unclear. The CDR3 is made up of 13 amino acids. Trimming removed 5 bases at V and 0 bases at J, with 5 bases between. Germline V CDR1 and CDR2: SGHTA, FQGNSA. CDR3 residues: CASSTRSYNEQFF. The CDR3, as DNA: TGTGCCAGCAGCACCCGCTCCTACAATGAGCAGTTCTTC.

This clonotype was seen at least ten times. The chain links TRBV29-1 to TRBJ1-2; a possible D gene is TRBD1 (6 bases). V lost 7 bases and J 2 bases, leaving 11 bases between the germline ends. Germline CDR1 and CDR2: SQVTM and ANQGSEA. This CDR3 spans 12 amino acids. This CDR3 is CSAFRGNYGYTF. CDR3 in DNA: TGCAGCGCCTTCAGGGGAAACTATGGCTACACCTTC.

This clonotype has a count of ten or more. In DNA, the CDR3 is TGTGCCAGCAGCCAAGAAGGACAGGGGAGGGGACTAGTGGGTCTCCGCGAGCAGTACTTC. This gives the protein CASSQEGQGRGLVGLREQYF. This chain joins TRBV4-2 and TRBJ2-7; maybe TRBD1 (9 bases). In germline, CDR1 is LGHNA, CDR2 YNFKEQ. The CDR3 contains 20 residues. Between the trimmed V and J ends, which lost 0 bases and 6 bases, there was a span of 30 bases.

Regarding this clonotype: One base away lies a much larger clone, so this may be a sequencing read error. The genes are TRBV6-1 and TRBJ2-3, with D possibly TRBD1 on 5 matching bases. There are 17 residues in the CDR3. V lost 9 bases to trimming and J lost 5 bases, with 27 bases between them. CDR1 and CDR2 from the germline V gene are MNHNS and SASEGT. CDR3 amino acids: CARSWIWNDSDGDTQYF. As DNA, the CDR3 is TGTGCCAGGTCCTGGATCTGGAATGACAGTGACGGAGATACGCAGTATTTT.

This clonotype showed up many times. V gene TRBV14 combines with J gene TRBJ2-3; a weak D match, TRBD1 (5 bases). Germline V CDR1 and CDR2: SGHDN, FVKESK. Trimming removed 0 bases at V and 2 bases at J, with 12 bases between. The CDR3 totals 16 residues. The chain's CDR3 is CASSQDLSGLTDTQYF. In DNA, the CDR3 is TGTGCCAGCAGCCAAGATCTTTCAGGGCTCACAGATACGCAGTATTTT.

V is TRBV4-3 and J is TRBJ2-2; no clear D gene. V was pared by 0 bases and J by 0 bases, with 8 bases between. Per germline, CDR1 LGHNA and CDR2 YSLEER. The CDR3 length is 16 residues. The CDR3 sequence is CASSQDAAANTGELFF. The CDR3 DNA follows: TGCGCCAGCAGCCAAGATGCGGCCGCGAACACCGGGGAGCTGTTTTTT.

This clonotype was found many times. The chain is built from TRBV28 and TRBJ2-7; a weak D match, TRBD2 (6 bases). V lost 7 bases to trimming and J lost 2 bases, with 15 bases between them. The CDR3 is made up of 14 amino acids. Per germline, CDR1 MDHEN and CDR2 SYDVKM. The CDR3 region has the DNA TGTGCCAGCACCCCCGTGGAGGGAACCTACGAGCAGTACTTC. Protein sequence: CASTPVEGTYEQYF. Full variable domain (rest looked up from reference TRBV28 and TRBJ2-7): DVKVTQSSRYLVKRTGEKVFLECVQDMDHENMFWYRQDPGLGLRLIYFSYDVKMKEKGDIPEGYSVSREKKERFSLILESASTNQTSMYLCASTPVEGTYEQYFGPGTRLTVT.

The table lists this clonotype with many counts. The chain employs TRBV9 and TRBJ2-7, with D uncertain. The CDR3 has 14 residues. Deletions cut 4 bases from V and 0 bases from J, with 11 bases between. The germline V gene has CDR1 SGDLS and CDR2 YYNGEE. CDR3 region: CASSPSVSSYEQYF. In DNA form, the CDR3 reads TGTGCCAGCAGCCCCAGTGTCAGCTCCTACGAGCAGTACTTC.

The chain joins TRBV7-2 to TRBJ2-1, with D unresolved. The CDR3 totals 14 residues. CDR1 is SGHTA, CDR2 FQGNSA, per germline. V gave up 3 bases and J gave up 1 base, with 7 bases separating them. The CDR3 sequence: CASSFGLSYNEQFF. CDR3 sequence (DNA): TGTGCCAGCAGCTTCGGGCTATCCTACAATGAGCAGTTCTTC.

This clonotype was recorded many times. The V and J genes are TRBV6-2 or TRBV6-3 and TRBJ2-7; the D is unclear. V was shortened by 10 bases and J by 0 bases, with 13 bases between the two germline ends. The germline gives CDR1 MNHEY, CDR2 SVGEGT. CDR3 length: 13 residues. The CDR3 reads CANPPGCSYEQYF. In nucleotides, the CDR3 is TGTGCCAACCCCCCGGGTTGCTCCTACGAGCAGTACTTC.

This clonotype was seen repeatedly, ten times or more. The chain has TRBV5-1 and TRBJ1-2; no definite D call. V was shortened by 0 bases and J by 4 bases, with 16 bases between the two germline ends. Looked up from germline, CDR1 is SGHRS and CDR2 is YFSETQ. The CDR3 contains 16 residues. This CDR3 reads CASSLDGYGPAYGYTF. CDR3 DNA sequence: TGCGCCAGCAGCTTGGACGGGTACGGACCAGCCTATGGCTACACCTTC.

Many counts were recorded for this clonotype. This chain joins TRBV7-2 and TRBJ1-3; D is unresolved. V shed 0 bases and J shed 5 bases, with 5 bases lying between them. Germline V gives CDR1 SGHTA, CDR2 FQGNSA. There are 13 residues in the CDR3. The CDR3 is CASSLAIRNTIYF. The CDR3 nucleotides are TGTGCCAGCAGCTTAGCTATTCGAAACACCATATATTTT.

Concerning this clonotype itself: Given a much more abundant clone one base away, this may be a read error. The J gene is TRBJ1-1, the V gene TRBV6-4; D remains unclear. CDR1 is MRHNA and CDR2 is SNTAGT in the germline V gene. CDR3 length: 13 amino acids. CDR3 sequence: CTSSEDLFTEAFF. The CDR3 coding sequence is TGTACCAGCAGTGAGGATCTCTTCACTGAAGCTTTCTTT.

This chain joins TRBV6-5 and TRBJ1-2; D is perhaps TRBD1 (6 bases). The CDR3 runs to 14 residues. V gave up 2 bases and J gave up 6 bases, with 13 bases separating them. Germline values: CDR1 MNHEY, CDR2 SVGAGI. CDR3 bases: TGTGCCAGCAGTTACGCGGGACACGTAAATGGCTACACCTTC. Its protein is CASSYAGHVNGYTF.

This clonotype was found many times. The CDR3 bases are TGCAGTGCAAGTCAGGGTGGCAATGAGCAGTTCTTC. It codes for CSASQGGNEQFF. The chain has TRBV20-1 and TRBJ2-1, with D possibly matching TRBD1 (5 bases). The CDR3 is 12 amino acids. The germline gives CDR1 DFQATT, CDR2 SNEGSKA (reference sequence). Trimming removed 6 bases from V and 6 bases from J, with 12 bases in between.

This clonotype was seen many times. This chain joins TRBV28 and TRBJ1-5; D is unresolved. The germline V gene has CDR1 MDHEN and CDR2 SYDVKM. The length of the CDR3 is 16 residues. The V end lost 2 bases, the J end lost 0 bases, and 11 bases lay between the germline ends. CDR3 DNA sequence: TGTGCCAGCAGTTTAGGATTCCATAATAGCAATCAGCCCCAGCATTTT. Translated: CASSLGFHNSNQPQHF. The whole variable domain, filled in from reference TRBV28 and TRBJ1-5, reads DVKVTQSSRYLVKRTGEKVFLECVQDMDHENMFWYRQDPGLGLRLIYFSYDVKMKEKGDIPEGYSVSREKKERFSLILESASTNQTSMYLCASSLGFHNSNQPQHFGDGTRLSIL.

This clonotype was recorded many times. The CDR3 protein is CASSLMPPQTSGANVLTF. DNA of the CDR3: TGTGCCAGCAGCTTAATGCCCCCTCAGACGTCTGGGGCCAACGTCCTGACTTTC. The chain uses TRBV7-3 and TRBJ2-6; D unresolved. The CDR3 totals 18 residues. Trimming stripped 1 base from V and 1 base from J, with 14 bases between. CDR1 and CDR2 (germline): SGHTA, FQGTGA.

This clonotype has a count of ten or more. This sequence joins TRBV27 and TRBJ1-1; D is unresolved. The length of the CDR3 is 14 residues. Looked up from germline, CDR1 is MNHEY and CDR2 is SMNVEV (reference sequence). Trimming stripped 2 bases from V and 3 bases from J, with 10 bases between. CDR3 region: CASSLIPLDTEAFF. For the CDR3, the DNA is TGTGCCAGCAGTTTAATACCCTTGGACACTGAAGCTTTCTTT.

This clonotype has ten or more counts. This chain uses TRBV6-2 or TRBV6-3 with TRBJ2-1; 11 bases map to TRBD2. In germline, CDR1 is MNHEY, CDR2 SVGEGT. This CDR3 has 12 amino acids. Trimming removed 6 bases from V and 12 bases from J; junction bases left unmatched: 4. The CDR3 sequence: CASSHLAGGQFF. In nucleotides, the CDR3 is TGTGCCAGCAGCCATCTAGCGGGGGGGCAGTTCTTC.

The sample holds many counts of this clonotype. The chain uses TRBV7-9 and TRBJ1-2; D gene uncertain. Trimming took off 7 bases at V and 2 bases at J, with 8 bases between the two ends. CDR3 length: 12 residues. Germline CDR1 SEHNR, CDR2 FQNEAQ (reference sequence). CDR3 residues: CASNGSNYGYTF. The CDR3 DNA follows: TGTGCCAGCAACGGTTCCAACTATGGCTACACCTTC.

With respect to this clonotype: At one end, the junction sequence differs from germline, possibly due to a read error. The V and J genes are TRBV12-3 or TRBV12-4 and TRBJ1-6; D ambiguous. This CDR3 spans 12 amino acids. CDR3 residues: CASSLYGSPVHF. CDR3 bases: TGTGCCAGCAGTTTGTATGGATCACCCGTCCACTTT.

This clonotype was seen ten or more times. The genes are TRBV5-1 and TRBJ2-7; TRBD2 agrees at 10 bases. With V trimmed by 4 bases and J by 1 base, 5 bases remained unmatched. The CDR3 totals 15 residues. Germline CDR1 reads SGHRS; CDR2 reads YFSETQ. For the CDR3, the DNA is TGCGCCAGCAGCCTCTGGACTAGCGGATCCTACGAGCAGTACTTC. Translation gives CASSLWTSGSYEQYF.

This clonotype has ten or more counts. This CDR3 is CASSVNRGEAFF. Written as DNA, the CDR3 is TGTGCCAGCAGCGTAAACAGGGGAGAAGCTTTCTTT. The genes are TRBV9 and TRBJ1-1; 7 nucleotides line up with TRBD1. With 1 base clipped from V and 8 bases from J, the junction kept 2 bases outside the gene matches. CDR3 length equals 12 residues. CDR1 is SGDLS, CDR2 YYNGEE, per germline.

The table lists this clonotype with many counts. This chain joins TRBV20-1 and TRBJ1-1, with D maybe TRBD1 (6 bases). Trimming cost V 0 bases and J 7 bases, with 18 bases left between them. CDR1 and CDR2 (germline): DFQATT, SNEGSKA (reference sequence). The CDR3 runs 15 residues. The CDR3 bases are TGCAGTGCTAGAGATGAAAGGGACATTTGGAATGAAGCTTTCTTT. The encoded protein is CSARDERDIWNEAFF.

This clonotype was recorded at least ten times. The chain joins TRBV5-6 to TRBJ1-3, with TRBD1 as a possible D gene (5 bases). This CDR3 region has 17 residues. Trimming took off 0 bases at V and 5 bases at J, with 18 bases between the two ends. Germline V lookup: CDR1 SGHDT, CDR2 YYEEEE. CDR3 amino acids: CASSLVRFQGARNTIYF. DNA for the CDR3: TGTGCCAGCAGCTTGGTCCGTTTCCAGGGTGCGAGAAACACCATATATTTT.